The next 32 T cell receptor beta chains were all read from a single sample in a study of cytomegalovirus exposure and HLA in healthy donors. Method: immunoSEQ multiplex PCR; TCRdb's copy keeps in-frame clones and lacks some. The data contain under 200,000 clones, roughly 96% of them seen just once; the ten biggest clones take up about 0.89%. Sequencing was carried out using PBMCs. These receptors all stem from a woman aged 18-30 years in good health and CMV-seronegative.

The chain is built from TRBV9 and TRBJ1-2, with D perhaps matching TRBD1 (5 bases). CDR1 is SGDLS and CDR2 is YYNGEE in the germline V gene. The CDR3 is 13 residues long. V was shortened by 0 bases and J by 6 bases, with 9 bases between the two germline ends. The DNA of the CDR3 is TGTGCCAGCAGCGTAGCAGGGCTGGATGGCTACACCTTC. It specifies CASSVAGLDGYTF.

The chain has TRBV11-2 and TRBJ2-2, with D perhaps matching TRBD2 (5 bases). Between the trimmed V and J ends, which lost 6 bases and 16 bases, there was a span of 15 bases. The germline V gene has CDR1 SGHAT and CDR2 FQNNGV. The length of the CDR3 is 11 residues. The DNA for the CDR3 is TGTGCCAGCAGTACCCGGGATCCCCCGTTTTTT. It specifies CASSTRDPPFF.

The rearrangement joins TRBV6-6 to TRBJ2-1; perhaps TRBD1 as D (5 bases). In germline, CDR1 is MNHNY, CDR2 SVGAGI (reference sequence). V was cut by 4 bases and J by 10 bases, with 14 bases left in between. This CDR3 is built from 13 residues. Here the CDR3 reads CASSSQGSDEQFF. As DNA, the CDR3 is TGTGCCAGCAGTTCTCAGGGAAGCGACGAGCAGTTCTTC.

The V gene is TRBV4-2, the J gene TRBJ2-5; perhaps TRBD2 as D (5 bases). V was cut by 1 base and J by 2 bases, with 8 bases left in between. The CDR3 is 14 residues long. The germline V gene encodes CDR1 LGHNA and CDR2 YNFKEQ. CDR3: CASSQVAKQETQYF. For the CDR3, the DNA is TGTGCCAGCAGCCAAGTAGCGAAACAAGAGACCCAGTACTTC.

The CDR3 sequence is CASSQDTGVSAEQYF. The CDR3 nucleotides are TGCGCCAGCAGCCAAGATACGGGGGTGTCGGCCGAGCAGTACTTC. The rearrangement uses TRBV4-3 and TRBJ2-7; perhaps TRBD2 as D (6 bases). The CDR3 loop spans 15 amino acids. CDR1 and CDR2 (germline): LGHNA, YSLEER. The V and J ends lost 0 bases and 6 bases respectively, with 15 bases between them.

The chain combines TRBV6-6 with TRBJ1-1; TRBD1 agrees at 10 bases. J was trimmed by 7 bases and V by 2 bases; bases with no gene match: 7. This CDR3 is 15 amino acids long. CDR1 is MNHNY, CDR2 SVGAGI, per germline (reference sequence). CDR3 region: CASSYPGTGDIEAFF. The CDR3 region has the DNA TGTGCCAGCAGTTACCCCGGGACAGGGGACATTGAAGCTTTCTTT.

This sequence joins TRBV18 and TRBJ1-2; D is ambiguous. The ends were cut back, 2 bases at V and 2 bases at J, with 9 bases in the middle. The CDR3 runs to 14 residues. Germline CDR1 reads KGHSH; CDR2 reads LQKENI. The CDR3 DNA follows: TGTGCCAGCTCACCAAATGTAGAAAACTATGGCTACACCTTC. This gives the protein CASSPNVENYGYTF.

The CDR3 DNA reads as TGTGCCAGCAGCTCGGACAGACTAAGCCCGGGGCATAATGGCTACACCTTC. It yields the protein CASSSDRLSPGHNGYTF. The J gene is TRBJ1-2, the V gene TRBV11-2; a weak D match, TRBD1 (6 bases). The germline V gene has CDR1 SGHAT and CDR2 FQNNGV. Trimming cost V 4 bases and J 6 bases, with 24 bases left between them. CDR3 length: 17 amino acids.

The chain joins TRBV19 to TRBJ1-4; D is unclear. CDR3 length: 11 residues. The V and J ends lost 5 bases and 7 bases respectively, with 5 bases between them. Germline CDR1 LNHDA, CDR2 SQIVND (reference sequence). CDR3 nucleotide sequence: TGTGCCAGTAGTTCAGGTGAAAAACTGTTTTTT. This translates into CASSSGEKLFF.

The CDR3 is CASSLGGQINTEAFF. The CDR3 bases are TGTGCCAGCAGCTTGGGGGGACAGATTAACACTGAAGCTTTCTTT. The chain uses TRBV5-4 and TRBJ1-1; 7 positions agree with TRBD1. Germline lookup yields CDR1 SGHNT and CDR2 YYREEE (reference sequence). CDR3 length equals 15 residues. Trimming removed 0 bases from V and 2 bases from J; junction bases left unmatched: 4.

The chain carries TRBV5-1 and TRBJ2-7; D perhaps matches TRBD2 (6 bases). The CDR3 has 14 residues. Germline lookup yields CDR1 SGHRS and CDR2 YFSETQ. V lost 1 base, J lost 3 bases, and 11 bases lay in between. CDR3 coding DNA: TGCGCCAGCAGCTTGTTGGTGGGGGGCTACGAGCAGTACTTC. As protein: CASSLLVGGYEQYF.

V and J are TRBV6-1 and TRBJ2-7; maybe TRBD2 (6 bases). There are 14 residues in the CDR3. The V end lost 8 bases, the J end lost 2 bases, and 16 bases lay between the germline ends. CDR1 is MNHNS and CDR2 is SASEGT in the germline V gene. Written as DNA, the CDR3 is TGTGCCAGCGGGTCCCGGGACTTCACCTACGAGCAGTACTTC. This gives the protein CASGSRDFTYEQYF.

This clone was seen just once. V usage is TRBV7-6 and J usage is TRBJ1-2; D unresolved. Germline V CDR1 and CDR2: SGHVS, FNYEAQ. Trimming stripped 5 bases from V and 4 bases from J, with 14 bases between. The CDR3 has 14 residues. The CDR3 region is CASSPAGFGYGYTF. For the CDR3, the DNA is TGTGCCAGCAGCCCGGCCGGGTTTGGCTATGGCTACACCTTC.

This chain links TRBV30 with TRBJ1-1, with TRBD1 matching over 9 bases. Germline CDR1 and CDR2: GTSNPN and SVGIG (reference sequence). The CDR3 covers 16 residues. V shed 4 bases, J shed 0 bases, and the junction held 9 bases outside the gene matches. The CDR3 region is CAWNRGLVRVNTEAFF. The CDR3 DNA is TGTGCCTGGAACAGGGGGCTAGTTCGGGTGAACACTGAAGCTTTCTTT. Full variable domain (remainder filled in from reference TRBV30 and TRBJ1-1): SQTIHQWPATLVQPVGSPLSLECTVEGTSNPNLYWYRQAAGRGLQLLFYSVGIGQISSEVPQNLSASRPQDRQFILSSKKLLLSDSGFYLCAWNRGLVRVNTEAFFGQGTRLTVV.

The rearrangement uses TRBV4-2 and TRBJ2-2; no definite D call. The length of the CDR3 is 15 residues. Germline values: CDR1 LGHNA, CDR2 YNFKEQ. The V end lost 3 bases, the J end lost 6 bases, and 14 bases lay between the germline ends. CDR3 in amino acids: CASSQAQTAPGELFF. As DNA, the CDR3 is TGTGCCAGCAGCCAGGCTCAGACTGCGCCCGGGGAGCTGTTTTTT.

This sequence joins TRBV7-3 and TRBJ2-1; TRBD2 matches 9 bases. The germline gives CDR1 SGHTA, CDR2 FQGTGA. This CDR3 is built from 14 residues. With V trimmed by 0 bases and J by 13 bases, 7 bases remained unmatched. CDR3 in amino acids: CASSLTPIAGAQFF. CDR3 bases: TGTGCCAGCAGCTTAACGCCCATAGCGGGGGCTCAGTTCTTC.

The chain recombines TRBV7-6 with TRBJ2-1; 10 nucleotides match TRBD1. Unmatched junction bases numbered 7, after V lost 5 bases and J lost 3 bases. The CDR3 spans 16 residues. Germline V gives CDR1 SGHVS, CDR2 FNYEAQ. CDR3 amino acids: CASSPGTGANYNEQFF. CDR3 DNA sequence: TGTGCCAGCAGCCCAGGGACAGGGGCAAACTACAATGAGCAGTTCTTC.

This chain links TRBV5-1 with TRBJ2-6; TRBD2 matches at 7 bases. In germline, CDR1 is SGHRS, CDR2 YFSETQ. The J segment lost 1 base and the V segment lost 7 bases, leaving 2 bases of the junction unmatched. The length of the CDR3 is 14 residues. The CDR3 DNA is TGCGCCAGCTTCGGGGGGTCTGGGGCCAACGTCCTGACTTTC. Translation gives CASFGGSGANVLTF.

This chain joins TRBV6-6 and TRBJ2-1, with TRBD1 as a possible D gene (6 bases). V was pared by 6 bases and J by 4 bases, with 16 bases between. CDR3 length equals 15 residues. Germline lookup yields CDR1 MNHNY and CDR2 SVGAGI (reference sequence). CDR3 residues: CASRSPGTLYNEQFF. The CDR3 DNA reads TGTGCCAGCAGATCCCCCGGGACACTGTACAATGAGCAGTTCTTC.

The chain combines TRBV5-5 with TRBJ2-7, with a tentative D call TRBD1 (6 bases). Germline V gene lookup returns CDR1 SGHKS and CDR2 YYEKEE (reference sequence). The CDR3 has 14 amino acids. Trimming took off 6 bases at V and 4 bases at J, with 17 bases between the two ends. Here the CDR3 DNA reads TGTGCCAGCACGGGCCGGATACAGGGATACGAGCAGTACTTC. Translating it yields CASTGRIQGYEQYF.

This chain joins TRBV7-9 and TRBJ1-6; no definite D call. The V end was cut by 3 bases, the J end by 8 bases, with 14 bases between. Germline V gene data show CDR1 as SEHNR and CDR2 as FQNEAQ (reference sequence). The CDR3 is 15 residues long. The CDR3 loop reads CASSFRSAPYSPLHF. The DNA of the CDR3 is TGTGCCAGCAGCTTTCGGAGTGCGCCTTATTCACCCCTCCACTTT.

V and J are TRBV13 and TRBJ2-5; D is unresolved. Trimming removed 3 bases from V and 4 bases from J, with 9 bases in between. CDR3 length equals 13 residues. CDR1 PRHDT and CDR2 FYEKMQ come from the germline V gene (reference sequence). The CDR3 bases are TGTGCCAGCAGCTTGAATTGGCTAGAGACCCAGTACTTC. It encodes CASSLNWLETQYF.

Here the CDR3 reads CATPTWPSAKLFF. The CDR3 DNA reads TGTGCCACCCCCACCTGGCCGTCCGCAAAACTGTTTTTT. V is TRBV6-4 and J is TRBJ1-4; D uncertain. This CDR3 contains 13 residues. V was cut by 10 bases and J by 10 bases, with 19 bases left in between. The germline V gene encodes CDR1 MRHNA and CDR2 SNTAGT.

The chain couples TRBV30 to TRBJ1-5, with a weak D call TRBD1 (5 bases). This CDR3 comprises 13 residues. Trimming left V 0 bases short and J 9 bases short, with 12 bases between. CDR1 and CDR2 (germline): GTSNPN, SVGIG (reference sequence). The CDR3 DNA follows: TGTGCCTGGAGTGTACGGGGGATTGGGCCCCAGCATTTT. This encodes CAWSVRGIGPQHF.

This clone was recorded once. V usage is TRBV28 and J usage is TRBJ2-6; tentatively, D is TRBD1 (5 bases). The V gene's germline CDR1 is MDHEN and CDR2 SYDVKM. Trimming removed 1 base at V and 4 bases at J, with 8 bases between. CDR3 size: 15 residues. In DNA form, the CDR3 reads TGTGCCAGCAGTTTATCAGGGTACGGGGCCAACGTCCTGACTTTC. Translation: CASSLSGYGANVLTF.

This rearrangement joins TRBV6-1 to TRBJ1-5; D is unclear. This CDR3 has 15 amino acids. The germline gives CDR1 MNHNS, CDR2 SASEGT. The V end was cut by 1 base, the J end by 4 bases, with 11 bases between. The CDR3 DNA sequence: TGTGCCAGCAGTGAAGTAATATCGGAGAATCAGCCCCAGCATTTT. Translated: CASSEVISENQPQHF.

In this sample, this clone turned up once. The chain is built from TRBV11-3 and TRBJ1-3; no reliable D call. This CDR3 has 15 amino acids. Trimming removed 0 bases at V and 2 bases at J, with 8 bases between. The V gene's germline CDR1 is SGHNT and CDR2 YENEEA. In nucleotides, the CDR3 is TGTGCCAGCAGCTTAGAAGGAGGGCCTGGAAACACCATATATTTT. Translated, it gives CASSLEGGPGNTIYF. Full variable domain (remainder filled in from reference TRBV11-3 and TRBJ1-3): EAGVVQSPRYKIIEKKQPVAFWCNPISGHNTLYWYLQNLGQGPELLIRYENEEAVDDSQLPKDRFSAERLKGVDSTLKIQPAELGDSAVYLCASSLEGGPGNTIYFGEGSWLTVV.

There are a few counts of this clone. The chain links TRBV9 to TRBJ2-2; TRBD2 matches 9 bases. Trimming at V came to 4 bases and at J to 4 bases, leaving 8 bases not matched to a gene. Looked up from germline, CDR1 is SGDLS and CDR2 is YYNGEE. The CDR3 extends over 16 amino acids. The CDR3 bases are TGTGCCAGCAGCCTCTTCGGTAGCGGGAGCACCGGGGAGCTGTTTTTT. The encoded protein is CASSLFGSGSTGELFF. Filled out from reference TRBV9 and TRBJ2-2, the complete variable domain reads DSGVTQTPKHLITATGQRVTLRCSPRSGDLSVYWYQQSLDQGLQFLIQYYNGEERAKGNILERFSAQQFPDLHSELNLSSLELGDSALYFCASSLFGSGSTGELFFGEGSRLTVL.

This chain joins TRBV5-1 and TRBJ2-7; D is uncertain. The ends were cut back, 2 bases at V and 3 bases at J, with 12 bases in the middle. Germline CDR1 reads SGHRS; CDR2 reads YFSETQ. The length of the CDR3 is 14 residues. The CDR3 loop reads CASSLLTANYEQYF. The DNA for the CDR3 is TGCGCCAGCAGCTTATTAACAGCCAACTACGAGCAGTACTTC.

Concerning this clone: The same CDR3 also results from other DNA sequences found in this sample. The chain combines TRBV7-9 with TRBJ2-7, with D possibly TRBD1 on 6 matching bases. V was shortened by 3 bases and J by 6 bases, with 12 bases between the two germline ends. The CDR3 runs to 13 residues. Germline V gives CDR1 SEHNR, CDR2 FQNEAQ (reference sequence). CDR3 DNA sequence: TGTGCCAGCAGCTTCCCAGGGGTGGGCGAGCAGTACTTC. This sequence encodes CASSFPGVGEQYF.

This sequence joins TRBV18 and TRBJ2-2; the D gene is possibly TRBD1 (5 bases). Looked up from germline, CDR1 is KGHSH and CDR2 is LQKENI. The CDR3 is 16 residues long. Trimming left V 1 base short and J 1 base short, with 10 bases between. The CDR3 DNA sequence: TGTGCCAGCTCACCACAGACAGCAATGAACACCGGGGAGCTGTTTTTT. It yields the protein CASSPQTAMNTGELFF. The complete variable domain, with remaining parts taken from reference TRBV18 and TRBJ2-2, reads NAGVMQNPRHLVRRRGQEARLRCSPMKGHSHVYWYRQLPEEGLKFMVYLQKENIIDESGMPKERFSAEFPKEGPSILRIQQVVRGDSAAYFCASSPQTAMNTGELFFGEGSRLTVL.

For the CDR3, the DNA is TGTGCCAGCAGCTTCGGGACTAGTTCACCCCTCCACTTT. Encoded protein: CASSFGTSSPLHF. The chain employs TRBV7-9 and TRBJ1-6; weak D call: TRBD1 (5 bases). The germline CDR1 and CDR2 sequences are SEHNR and FQNEAQ (reference sequence). This CDR3 comprises 13 residues. The V end was cut by 3 bases, the J end by 9 bases, with 9 bases between.